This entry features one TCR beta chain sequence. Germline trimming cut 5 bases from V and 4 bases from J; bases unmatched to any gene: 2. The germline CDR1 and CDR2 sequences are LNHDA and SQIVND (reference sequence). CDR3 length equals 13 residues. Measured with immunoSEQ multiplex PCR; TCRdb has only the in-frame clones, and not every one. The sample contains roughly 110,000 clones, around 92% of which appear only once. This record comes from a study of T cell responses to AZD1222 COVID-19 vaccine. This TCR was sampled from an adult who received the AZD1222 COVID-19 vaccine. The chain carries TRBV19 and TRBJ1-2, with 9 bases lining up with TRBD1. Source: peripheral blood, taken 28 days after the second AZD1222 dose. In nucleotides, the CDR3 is TGTGCCAGTAGTGGACAGGGGCGCTATGGCTACACCTTC. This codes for CASSGQGRYGYTF.